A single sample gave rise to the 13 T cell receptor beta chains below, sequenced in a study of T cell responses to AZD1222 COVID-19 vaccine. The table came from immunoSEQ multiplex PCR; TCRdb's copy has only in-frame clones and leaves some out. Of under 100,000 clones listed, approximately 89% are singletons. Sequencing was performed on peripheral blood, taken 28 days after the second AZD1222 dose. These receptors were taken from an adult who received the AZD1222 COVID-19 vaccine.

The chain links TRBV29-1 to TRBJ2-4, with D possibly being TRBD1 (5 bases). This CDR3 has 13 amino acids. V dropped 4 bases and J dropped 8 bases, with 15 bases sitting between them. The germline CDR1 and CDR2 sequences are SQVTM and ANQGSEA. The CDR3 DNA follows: TGCAGCGTTGTCCGACAGCCTGCGCACATTCAGTACTTC. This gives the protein CSVVRQPAHIQYF.

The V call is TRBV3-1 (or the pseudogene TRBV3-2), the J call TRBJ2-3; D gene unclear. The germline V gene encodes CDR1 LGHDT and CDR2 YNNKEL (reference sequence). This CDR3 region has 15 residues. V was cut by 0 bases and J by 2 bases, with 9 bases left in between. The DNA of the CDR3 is TGTGCCAGCAGCCAAGATTTAGGGATCACAGATACGCAGTATTTT. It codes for CASSQDLGITDTQYF.

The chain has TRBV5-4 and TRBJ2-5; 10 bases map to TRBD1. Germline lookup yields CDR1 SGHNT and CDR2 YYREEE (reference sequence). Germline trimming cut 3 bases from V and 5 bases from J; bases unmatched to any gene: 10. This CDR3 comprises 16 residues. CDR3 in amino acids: CASSSPPGTGDETQYF. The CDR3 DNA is TGTGCCAGCAGCTCACCCCCCGGGACAGGGGACGAGACCCAGTACTTC.

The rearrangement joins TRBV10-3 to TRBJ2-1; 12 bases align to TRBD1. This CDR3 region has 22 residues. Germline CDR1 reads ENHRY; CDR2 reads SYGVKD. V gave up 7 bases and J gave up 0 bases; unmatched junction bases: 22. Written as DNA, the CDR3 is TGTGCCATCACCGGGACAGGGGGCGCCTCTCTGTCCGGAGTGAGCTCCTACAATGAGCAGTTCTTC. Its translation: CAITGTGGASLSGVSSYNEQFF.

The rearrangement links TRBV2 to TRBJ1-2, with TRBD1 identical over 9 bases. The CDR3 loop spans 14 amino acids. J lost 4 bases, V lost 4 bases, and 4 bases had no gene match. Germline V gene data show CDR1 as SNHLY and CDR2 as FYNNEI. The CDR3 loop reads CASSGTGVVYGYTF. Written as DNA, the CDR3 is TGTGCCAGCAGTGGGACAGGGGTTGTCTATGGCTACACCTTC. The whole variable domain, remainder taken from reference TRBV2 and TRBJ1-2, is EPEVTQTPSHQVTQMGQEVILRCVPISNHLYFYWYRQILGQKVEFLVSFYNNEISEKSEIFDDQFSVERPDGSNFTLKIRSTKLEDSAMYFCASSGTGVVYGYTFGSGTRLTVV.

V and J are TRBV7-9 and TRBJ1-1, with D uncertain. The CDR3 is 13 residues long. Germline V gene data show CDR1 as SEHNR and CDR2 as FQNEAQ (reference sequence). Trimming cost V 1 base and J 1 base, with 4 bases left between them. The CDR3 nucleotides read TGTGCCAGCAGCTTAGTAGAGAACACTGAAGCTTTCTTT. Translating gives CASSLVENTEAFF.

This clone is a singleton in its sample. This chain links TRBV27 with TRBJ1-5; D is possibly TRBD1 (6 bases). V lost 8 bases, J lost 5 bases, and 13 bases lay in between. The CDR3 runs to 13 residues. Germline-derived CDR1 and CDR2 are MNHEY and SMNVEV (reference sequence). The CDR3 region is CASLTGRYQPQHF. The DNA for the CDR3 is TGTGCCAGCTTGACAGGCCGGTATCAGCCCCAGCATTTT.

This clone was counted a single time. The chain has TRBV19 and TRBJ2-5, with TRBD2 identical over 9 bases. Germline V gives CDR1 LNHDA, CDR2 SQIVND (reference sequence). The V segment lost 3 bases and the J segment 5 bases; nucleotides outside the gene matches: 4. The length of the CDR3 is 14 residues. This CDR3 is CASSIDSGGETQYF. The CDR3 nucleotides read TGTGCCAGTAGTATTGATAGCGGGGGCGAGACCCAGTACTTC. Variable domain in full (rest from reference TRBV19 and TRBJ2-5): DGGITQSPKYLFRKEGQNVTLSCEQNLNHDAMYWYRQDPGQGLRLIYYSQIVNDFQKGDIAEGYSVSREKKESFPLTVTSAQKNPTAFYLCASSIDSGGETQYFGPGTRLLVL.

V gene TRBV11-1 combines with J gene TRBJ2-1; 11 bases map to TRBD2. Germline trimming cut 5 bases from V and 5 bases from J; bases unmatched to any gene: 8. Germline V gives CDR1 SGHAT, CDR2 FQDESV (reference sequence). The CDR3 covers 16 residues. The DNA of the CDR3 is TGTGCCAGCAGCCCCCGGACTAGCGGGCTTCACAATGAGCAGTTCTTC. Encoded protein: CASSPRTSGLHNEQFF.

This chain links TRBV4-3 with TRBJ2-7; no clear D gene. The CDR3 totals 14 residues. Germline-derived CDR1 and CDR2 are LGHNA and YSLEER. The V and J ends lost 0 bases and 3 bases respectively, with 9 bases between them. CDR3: CASSQDLGFYEQYF. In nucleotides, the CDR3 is TGCGCCAGCAGCCAAGATCTGGGGTTCTACGAGCAGTACTTC.

As DNA, the CDR3 is TGTGCCAGCAGCTTAGGTGGACAAGAGACCCAGTACTTC. It translates to CASSLGGQETQYF. The rearrangement joins TRBV7-6 to TRBJ2-5; unclear D gene. Per the germline V gene, CDR1 is SGHVS and CDR2 is FNYEAQ. The CDR3 extends over 13 amino acids. Trimming pared 1 base from V and 2 bases from J, leaving 5 bases between.

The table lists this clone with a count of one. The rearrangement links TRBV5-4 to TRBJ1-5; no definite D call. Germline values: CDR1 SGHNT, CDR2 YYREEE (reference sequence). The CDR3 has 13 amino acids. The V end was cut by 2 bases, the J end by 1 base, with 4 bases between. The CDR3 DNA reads TGTGCCAGCAGCTTTGACAGCAATCAGCCCCAGCATTTT. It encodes CASSFDSNQPQHF.

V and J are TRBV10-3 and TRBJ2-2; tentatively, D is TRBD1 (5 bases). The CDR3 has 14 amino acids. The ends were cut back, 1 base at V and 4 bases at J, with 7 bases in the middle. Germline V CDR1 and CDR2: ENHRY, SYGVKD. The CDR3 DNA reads TGTGCCATCAGTGAGTGGGGCCGCACCGGGGAGCTGTTTTTT. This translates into CAISEWGRTGELFF.